The 7 T cell receptor beta chains presented below share a single source sample, sequenced in a study of beta chain features in type 1 diabetes. The entirety of the isolated RNA underwent reverse transcription, so expressed TCRB transcripts were sequenced. Sequencing used immunoSEQ multiplex PCR; TCRdb keeps in-frame clones, though not all of them. This table has 620,000 or so clones, 15% appearing once. Sequenced: naive CD4+ T cells from blood. The source is a man younger than 35 in good health.

Points on this clone: The identical CDR3 is also encoded by other nucleotide sequences in the sample. The chain uses TRBV30 and TRBJ1-5; D ambiguous. The CDR3 length is 13 residues. From germline, CDR1 is GTSNPN and CDR2 SVGIG (reference sequence). The ends were cut back, 2 bases at V and 0 bases at J, with 5 bases in the middle. For the CDR3, the DNA is TGTGCCTGGAGTTTACGTAGCAATCAGCCCCAGCATTTT. Translation: CAWSLRSNQPQHF.

This clone was detected a few times. This CDR3 reads CASTRRTEAFF. The CDR3 region has the DNA TGTGCCAGCACGCGTCGCACTGAAGCTTTCTTT. The chain has TRBV2 and TRBJ1-1; D unresolved. The germline CDR1 and CDR2 sequences are SNHLY and FYNNEI. V lost 7 bases, J lost 4 bases, and 7 bases lay in between. This CDR3 is 11 amino acids long.

V usage is TRBV11-2 and J usage is TRBJ1-1, with D hard to call. From germline, CDR1 is SGHAT and CDR2 FQNNGV. The V end lost 6 bases, the J end lost 0 bases, and 14 bases lay between the germline ends. The CDR3 contains 15 residues. CDR3 nucleotides: TGTGCCAGCAGACCATCGAGGGCCTTGAACACTGAAGCTTTCTTT. It specifies CASRPSRALNTEAFF.

The CDR3 loop is CASSLAGKLSGNTIYF. The DNA for the CDR3 is TGCGCCAGCAGCTTGGCGGGAAAACTTTCTGGAAACACCATATATTTT. V gene TRBV5-1 combines with J gene TRBJ1-3; no reliable D call. Germline V lookup: CDR1 SGHRS, CDR2 YFSETQ. V lost 0 bases and J lost 1, with 11 bases in between. The CDR3 totals 16 residues.

This clone was counted a few times. V gene TRBV7-9 combines with J gene TRBJ2-5; TRBD1 agrees at 7 bases. The CDR3 length is 14 residues. V was pared by 4 bases and J by 5 bases, with 7 bases of the junction left unmatched. Germline values: CDR1 SEHNR, CDR2 FQNEAQ (reference sequence). The CDR3 DNA reads as TGTGCCAGCAGCTCGCGGACAGGCCTCGAGACCCAGTACTTC. It codes for CASSSRTGLETQYF.

V gene TRBV28 combines with J gene TRBJ2-4; 10 nucleotides match TRBD2. V was clipped by 7 bases and J by 3 bases; unmatched bases: 6. The CDR3 is 15 amino acids. Germline V gives CDR1 MDHEN, CDR2 SYDVKM. This CDR3 reads CASTLAGVGKNIQYF. CDR3 nucleotides: TGTGCCAGCACGCTAGCGGGGGTTGGCAAAAACATTCAGTACTTC.

This clone was observed a handful of times. The J gene is TRBJ2-7, the V gene TRBV6-1; D is ambiguous. The length of the CDR3 is 11 residues. Germline CDR1 MNHNS, CDR2 SASEGT. With 3 bases removed from V and 5 bases from J, the gap between germline ends came to 5 bases. The CDR3 spells CASSEPDEQYF. DNA of the CDR3: TGTGCCAGCAGTGAGCCAGACGAGCAGTACTTC.